The following is a T cell receptor beta chain sequence with its context. This clonotype is a singleton in its sample. The antigen it recognizes is unknown. The input lacks base qualities; no much larger clone sits a single base away. One read is thin evidence. The data stem from a study of CD8+CD57+ T cells in acquired aplastic anemia (dated by TCRdb to the late 2010s). Study-wide context: A mean of 3.2 ug of DNA, ranging from roughly 0.19 to 27.4 ug, was extracted from sorted CD4+ and CD8+ cells. CD8+CD57+ expansion was defined as frequency above the mean frequency observed in healthy subjects.

Patients chosen for sequencing had shown expansion of CD8+CD57+ cells by flow cytometry. Every patient had a diagnosis of severe acquired aplastic anemia based on International Study of Aplastic Anemia and Agranulocytosis and Camitta criteria. No therapy had been received by the patients at the time of blood sampling. In this study, sorted CD4+ and CD8+ T cells from the blood of healthy subjects and of severe aplastic anemia patients had their TCR repertoires deep-sequenced. Patients were enrolled in the USA under clinicaltrials.gov protocols 00001620, 01623167, 00001397, 00071045, 00081523 and 00961064. Ficoll-Paque density gradient centrifugation was used to isolate peripheral blood mononuclear cells. CD4+ and CD8+ T cells were sorted by FACS or magnetic beads before DNA extraction. Relative to germline, V is 3 bases shorter and J is 5 bases shorter, with 11 bases between their ends. Per the germline V gene (reference sequence), DFQATT is the CDR1 and SNEGSKA is the CDR2. Measured from the cysteine to the phenylalanine, the CDR3 is 13 residues long. The read is trimmed to its CDR3 DNA, 39 bases read in frame from base 1.

Broad study findings and their caveats: Twenty-nine CD8+ CDR3 sequences were found to be shared between patients and controls, but these sequences appeared to be highly expressed in patients and within the immunodominant clones of the patients. CD8+ Simpson's diversity did not differ significantly between patients and healthy controls (P=0.060).

Profiling of TCR beta VDJ combinations and CDR3 sequences used genomic DNA as the template. An Illumina HiSeq 2000 was used for TCR repertoire sequencing. As for how the authors treated the data: Repertoire assessment relied on Simpson's diversity index, CDR3 size and DJ length profiles, and TRBV/TRBJ rearrangement plots. The most abundant DNA sequence in the deep sequencing data was taken as the immunodominant clone. CDR3 amino acid sequences were checked for sharing across subjects and were also compared against the VDJdb database and published repertoires. TCRdb itself trimmed the public reads at Q25 with fastp, ran MiXCR and retained productive beta chains. Rows are unified per CDR3 protein, each entry keeping the most common DNA and genes. These V and J calls originate from TCRdb's pipeline instead of the authors' own analysis. The sample table records tens of thousands of distinct CDR3 sequences; about 60% of these occur just once. The ten largest clones capture 45% to 65% of the sample.

The origin of this receptor is a human donor with aplastic anemia. The sequenced sample was sorted CD4+, CD8+, or CD8+CD57+ T cells (not recorded which) from PBMCs. The sequence links TRBV20-1 to TRBJ1-5, with TRBD1 tentatively as D gene (5 bases match). The sequenced DNA is TGCAGTGCTAGCACCGGGGGGGATCAGCCCCAGCATTTT. Its translation is CSASTGGDQPQHF.